The next 26 T cell receptor beta chains were all read from a single sample in a study of blood T cell repertoires in COVID-19. This table comes from immunoSEQ multiplex PCR, and its TCRdb copy is limited to in-frame clones, with some not included. The repertoire holds 100,000 to 150,000 clones, over 80% seen once, with 10% to 15% in the top ten. Sequencing was done on a sample of peripheral blood. Every receptor here comes from a man in his sixties with acute or convalescent COVID-19.

The V and J genes are TRBV19 and TRBJ1-2, with D perhaps matching TRBD1 (5 bases). CDR3 length equals 15 residues. Germline CDR1 reads LNHDA; CDR2 reads SQIVND (reference sequence). V lost 7 bases, J lost 3 bases, and 18 bases lay in between. The CDR3 reads CASTSPGGGYYGYTF. CDR3 bases: TGTGCCAGTACATCCCCCGGCGGGGGGTACTATGGCTACACCTTC.

The genes are TRBV6-5 and TRBJ2-1; possible D gene TRBD2, 6 bases. The germline CDR1 and CDR2 sequences are MNHEY and SVGAGI. The V end lost 6 bases, the J end lost 4 bases, and 10 bases lay between the germline ends. This CDR3 spans 13 amino acids. For the CDR3, the DNA is TGTGCCAGCAGCAGCGGGCCATACAATGAGCAGTTCTTC. Its translation: CASSSGPYNEQFF.

J is TRBJ2-3 and V is TRBV6-6; 7 positions match TRBD2. V was clipped by 5 bases and J by 0 bases; unmatched bases: 5. This CDR3 region has 15 residues. The germline V gene encodes CDR1 MNHNY and CDR2 SVGAGI (reference sequence). The CDR3 DNA is TGTGCCAGCAGTACGGGACTAACTAGCACAGATACGCAGTATTTT. It codes for CASSTGLTSTDTQYF.

This clone was seen a few times. The chain recombines TRBV28 with TRBJ2-5, with TRBD2 matching over 11 bases. With V trimmed by 8 bases and J by 1 base, 9 bases remained unmatched. The CDR3 length is 16 residues. Germline lookup yields CDR1 MDHEN and CDR2 SYDVKM. The CDR3 DNA sequence: TGTGCCAGCGGGGGACAGACTAGCGGGATCCAAGAGACCCAGTACTTC. It yields the protein CASGGQTSGIQETQYF.

The chain combines TRBV6-2 or TRBV6-3 with TRBJ1-2; 7 bases are shared with TRBD1. J gave up 0 bases and V 1 base, and 5 bases lay outside the gene matches. This CDR3 has 16 amino acids. Germline V CDR1 and CDR2: MNHEY, SVGEGT. For the CDR3, the DNA is TGTGCCAGCAGTTACTTGCGGACAGGCTCTAACTATGGCTACACCTTC. This translates into CASSYLRTGSNYGYTF.

V and J are TRBV11-2 and TRBJ2-3; no clear D gene. Germline V gene lookup returns CDR1 SGHAT and CDR2 FQNNGV. Trimming took 2 bases from V and 6 from J, leaving 12 bases between them. The CDR3 has 14 residues. The CDR3 region has the DNA TGTGCCAGCAGCTTAAGGCAGGTCACCGATACGCAGTATTTT. Translating gives CASSLRQVTDTQYF.

The V call is TRBV24-1, the J call TRBJ1-2; D is ambiguous. V gave up 4 bases and J gave up 3 bases, with 8 bases separating them. Per germline, CDR1 KGHDR and CDR2 SFDVKD. This CDR3 has 13 residues. The CDR3 sequence is CATSDPGYYGYTF. CDR3 nucleotides: TGTGCCACCAGTGACCCAGGATACTATGGCTACACCTTC.

This rearrangement joins TRBV6-5 to TRBJ2-6; D gene uncertain. The germline V and J ends were trimmed by 2 bases and 6 bases, with 11 bases remaining between them. Germline loops: CDR1 MNHEY, CDR2 SVGAGI. CDR3 length equals 15 residues. The CDR3 loop is CASSYGPLSANVLTF. The CDR3 DNA follows: TGTGCCAGCAGTTACGGCCCCTTGTCGGCCAACGTCCTGACTTTC.

V gene TRBV5-1 combines with J gene TRBJ2-7; 7 bases align to TRBD2. Germline assignment: CDR1 SGHRS and CDR2 YFSETQ. Trimming at V came to 7 bases and at J to 0 bases, leaving 1 base not matched to a gene. This CDR3 comprises 12 residues. In DNA form, the CDR3 reads TGCGCCAGCGGCGGGGGCTCCTACGAGCAGTACTTC. It specifies CASGGGSYEQYF.

This clone showed up just a few times. The chain links TRBV28 to TRBJ1-4, with 7 bases matching TRBD1. The CDR3 covers 15 residues. The germline V gene has CDR1 MDHEN and CDR2 SYDVKM. J was trimmed by 1 base and V by 5 bases; bases with no gene match: 4. The CDR3 region has the DNA TGTGCCAGCAGTCCGCAGGGGGGAACTAATGAAAAACTGTTTTTT. Protein product: CASSPQGGTNEKLFF.

The chain is built from TRBV7-9 and TRBJ2-3, with a tentative D call TRBD2 (6 bases). Trimming stripped 6 bases from V and 6 bases from J, with 13 bases between. The CDR3 runs 13 residues. Germline assignment: CDR1 SEHNR and CDR2 FQNEAQ (reference sequence). This chain's CDR3 is CASRGLAVDTQYF. The CDR3 DNA sequence: TGTGCCAGCAGGGGACTTGCGGTTGATACGCAGTATTTT.

This clone has only one observation. In DNA form, the CDR3 reads TGTGCCAGTAGTATGGCCAGGGTTAGGGAGCAGTTCTTC. It codes for CASSMARVREQFF. The V and J genes are TRBV19 and TRBJ2-1; D perhaps matches TRBD1 (5 bases). Germline V gene lookup returns CDR1 LNHDA and CDR2 SQIVND (reference sequence). CDR3 size: 13 residues. V was shortened by 3 bases and J by 10 bases, with 13 bases between the two germline ends.

The chain combines TRBV28 with TRBJ1-1, with 8 bases fitting TRBD1. Trimming at V came to 0 bases and at J to 5 bases, leaving 5 bases not matched to a gene. The CDR3 totals 15 residues. The germline V gene encodes CDR1 MDHEN and CDR2 SYDVKM. CDR3 amino acids: CASSLWTGDGTEAFF. The CDR3 coding sequence is TGTGCCAGCAGTTTATGGACAGGGGATGGGACTGAAGCTTTCTTT.

V usage is TRBV27 and J usage is TRBJ1-1; D is ambiguous. The length of the CDR3 is 14 residues. Looked up from germline, CDR1 is MNHEY and CDR2 is SMNVEV (reference sequence). V was shortened by 4 bases and J by 3 bases, with 12 bases between the two germline ends. The CDR3 nucleotides read TGTGCCAGCAGTTGGTCGTCGGGTTACACTGAAGCTTTCTTT. Amino acids: CASSWSSGYTEAFF.

This clone has a handful of counts. This chain uses TRBV16 with TRBJ2-7; possible D gene TRBD2, 6 bases. The ends were cut back, 6 bases at V and 2 bases at J, with 20 bases in the middle. Germline CDR1 reads KGHSY; CDR2 reads FQNENV. The CDR3 is 16 residues long. The CDR3 here is CASSPLGGGITYEQYF. CDR3 bases: TGTGCCAGCAGTCCTCTGGGCGGAGGGATTACCTACGAGCAGTACTTC. Together with reference TRBV16 and TRBJ2-7, the CDR3 gives the full variable domain: GEEVAQTPKHLVRGEGQKAKLYCAPIKGHSYVFWYQQVLKNEFKFLISFQNENVFDETGMPKERFSAKCLPNSPCSLEIQATKLEDSAVYFCASSPLGGGITYEQYFGPGTRLTVT.

V usage is TRBV27 and J usage is TRBJ1-1, with 7 bases fitting TRBD1. This CDR3 contains 13 residues. V gave up 6 bases and J gave up 4 bases; unmatched junction bases: 5. Germline V gene data show CDR1 as MNHEY and CDR2 as SMNVEV (reference sequence). The CDR3 sequence: CASRRGLVTEAFF. CDR3 in DNA: TGTGCCAGCAGGAGGGGGCTCGTCACTGAAGCTTTCTTT.

This chain connects TRBV4-2 to TRBJ1-5; no reliable D call. Trimming shortened V by 0 bases and J by 5 bases, and 8 bases separated the two germline ends. This CDR3 is built from 14 residues. The germline CDR1 and CDR2 sequences are LGHNA and YNFKEQ. The chain's CDR3 is CASSQDLGDQPQHF. CDR3 nucleotides: TGTGCCAGCAGCCAAGATCTTGGAGATCAGCCCCAGCATTTT.

In regard to this clone: A much larger clone is a single base away; this may be a read error. Different DNA sequences within this sample yield the same CDR3. This rearrangement joins TRBV6-5 to TRBJ1-1; 7 nucleotides match TRBD1. The CDR3 has 15 residues. The germline CDR1 and CDR2 sequences are MNHEY and SVGAGI. V dropped 0 bases and J dropped 5; count of bases not matched to a gene: 6. The CDR3 sequence: CASSYSARGNTEAFF. The CDR3 DNA reads as TGTGCCAGCAGTTACTCGGCCAGGGGGAATACTGAAGCTTTCTTT.

The J gene is TRBJ2-7, the V gene TRBV11-3; D is perhaps TRBD2 (5 bases). Germline V gene sequence: CDR1 SGHNT, CDR2 YENEEA. CDR3 length: 15 amino acids. The V end was cut by 0 bases, the J end by 7 bases, with 16 bases between. CDR3 sequence reads: CASSLEGGGGAEQYF. Written as DNA, the CDR3 is TGTGCCAGCAGCTTAGAAGGAGGAGGAGGCGCAGAGCAGTACTTC. Variable domain in full (rest from reference TRBV11-3 and TRBJ2-7): EAGVVQSPRYKIIEKKQPVAFWCNPISGHNTLYWYLQNLGQGPELLIRYENEEAVDDSQLPKDRFSAERLKGVDSTLKIQPAELGDSAVYLCASSLEGGGGAEQYFGPGTRLTVT.

The genes are TRBV19 and TRBJ2-7; 7 bases fit TRBD2. This CDR3 region has 17 residues. V gave up 5 bases and J gave up 5 bases; unmatched junction bases: 18. Germline lookup yields CDR1 LNHDA and CDR2 SQIVND (reference sequence). The CDR3 is CASSRPDSAGVFNEQYF. The CDR3 DNA reads TGTGCCAGTAGTCGCCCCGATTCGGCGGGAGTCTTTAACGAGCAGTACTTC.

The gene calls are TRBV10-3 and TRBJ1-5; D remains ambiguous. The V gene lost 4 bases and the J gene lost 7 bases, with 14 bases spanning the gap. The CDR3 runs 14 residues. From germline, CDR1 is ENHRY and CDR2 SYGVKD. CDR3 sequence: CAISGREGGQPQHF. CDR3 bases: TGTGCCATCAGTGGACGGGAAGGAGGGCAGCCCCAGCATTTT.

This chain connects TRBV6-5 to TRBJ1-1; no clear D gene. Germline CDR1 and CDR2: MNHEY and SVGAGI. With 5 bases removed from V and 1 base from J, the gap between germline ends came to 11 bases. The CDR3 spans 14 residues. CDR3: CASSPQITNTEAFF. The CDR3 region has the DNA TGTGCCAGCAGTCCCCAGATAACGAACACTGAAGCTTTCTTT.

The CDR3 sequence: CASSQDRGGNSYNSPLHF. The DNA for the CDR3 is TGCGCCAGCAGCCAAGATCGGGGCGGGAACTCCTATAATTCACCCCTCCACTTT. This sequence joins TRBV4-1 and TRBJ1-6, with D perhaps TRBD1 (5 bases). V was trimmed by 0 bases and J by 0 bases, leaving 12 bases between them. The CDR3 length is 18 residues. Germline CDR1 reads MGHRA; CDR2 reads YSYEKL.

The chain joins TRBV10-3 to TRBJ2-3; TRBD2 agrees at 7 bases. The CDR3 covers 16 residues. Germline CDR1 reads ENHRY; CDR2 reads SYGVKD. V gave up 0 bases and J gave up 2 bases; unmatched junction bases: 5. The CDR3 loop is CAISESGGRVTDTQYF. As DNA, the CDR3 is TGTGCCATCAGTGAGTCTGGCGGGAGAGTCACAGATACGCAGTATTTT.

This chain links TRBV19 with TRBJ2-3; D is perhaps TRBD2 (6 bases). Germline V CDR1 and CDR2: LNHDA, SQIVND (reference sequence). The CDR3 is made up of 13 amino acids. Trimming removed 11 bases from V and 1 base from J, with 13 bases in between. The CDR3 DNA reads as TGTGCCGCGTGGGAGGCGGGCACAGATACGCAGTATTTT. It encodes CAAWEAGTDTQYF.

The V gene is TRBV5-1, the J gene TRBJ2-1; a possible D gene is TRBD2 (6 bases). This CDR3 is built from 14 residues. Trimming left V 4 bases short and J 7 bases short, with 15 bases between. In germline, CDR1 is SGHRS, CDR2 YFSETQ. CDR3 region: CASSTGTSGNEQFF. CDR3 DNA sequence: TGCGCCAGCAGCACCGGGACTTCGGGGAATGAGCAGTTCTTC.